These 2 T cell receptor beta chains share one sample of origin, sequenced in a study of response to subunit inactivated influenza vaccine. Each CDR3 protein is one row after TCRdb ran MiXCR on the RT-PCR reads. This sample has fewer than 750,000 distinct CDR3 sequences, with approximately 14% found just once. Sequencing used PBMCs from blood, obtained 12 days after vaccination. Receptors were obtained from a man aged 50 to 60 who received an inactivated influenza vaccine.

This clonotype was seen more than once but under ten times. This sequence joins TRBV24-1 and TRBJ2-3; 8 bases are a match to TRBD1. The trim removed 2 bases at V and 0 bases at J, leaving 3 bases unmatched. The CDR3 sequence is 16 residues long. The germline CDR1 and CDR2 sequences are KGHDR and SFDVKD. The CDR3 coding sequence is TGTGCCACCAGTGATTCGGACAGGGCAAGCACAGATACGCAGTATTTT. This codes for CATSDSDRASTDTQYF.

This clonotype was counted a few times. The J gene is TRBJ1-1, the V gene TRBV12-3 or TRBV12-4, with a possible D match to TRBD1 (5 bases). Trimming pared 0 bases from V and 3 bases from J, leaving 11 bases between. This CDR3 comprises 15 residues. CDR3 protein: CASSLAQGTDTEAFF. The CDR3, as DNA: TGTGCCAGCAGTTTAGCGCAAGGGACGGACACTGAAGCTTTCTTT.